Presented here are 12 T cell receptor beta chains from one specimen sequenced in a study of OX40 agonist ivuxolimab in advanced cancers. Profiling relied on immunoSEQ multiplex PCR, and the TCRdb table lists in-frame clones only, not all of them. The sample lists approximately 63,000 clones, just over 85% occurring once. The sample here was CD4+ or CD8+ T cells sorted from blood, taken in a trial of the OX40 agonist ivuxolimab. The receptors stem from an adult with an advanced solid tumor such as melanoma, head and neck, liver or kidney cancer.

CDR3 sequence (DNA): TGTGCCAGCAGCATCAGGGGGCGCGGATTTAATGGCTACACCTTC. It codes for CASSIRGRGFNGYTF. This chain joins TRBV5-8 and TRBJ1-2; 8 positions match TRBD1. This CDR3 contains 15 residues. Trimming cost V 4 bases and J 6 bases; bases outside gene matches: 11. Per germline, CDR1 SGHTS and CDR2 YDEGEE.

The CDR3 spells CASSPLGAGGPNNEQFF. The CDR3 nucleotides read TGTGCCAGCTCACCTCTTGGGGCGGGAGGACCCAACAATGAGCAGTTCTTC. V gene TRBV18 combines with J gene TRBJ2-1, with 8 bases matching TRBD2. Trimming at V came to 3 bases and at J to 5 bases, leaving 12 bases not matched to a gene. This CDR3 is built from 17 residues. CDR1 is KGHSH and CDR2 is LQKENI in the germline V gene.

Only a few counts were recorded for this clone. This rearrangement joins TRBV7-2 to TRBJ2-3; 9 positions match TRBD2. The CDR3 runs to 15 residues. Germline assignment: CDR1 SGHTA and CDR2 FQGNSA. The V gene end was trimmed by 5 bases and the J gene end by 2 bases; junction bases not matched to a gene: 5. CDR3 bases: TGTGCCAGCAGCAAATGGACTAGCGCCACAGATACGCAGTATTTT. This gives the protein CASSKWTSATDTQYF.

This clone was seen a few times. The chain couples TRBV19 to TRBJ1-2, with a weak D call TRBD1 (5 bases). Germline lookup yields CDR1 LNHDA and CDR2 SQIVND (reference sequence). CDR3 length equals 12 residues. The V end was cut by 3 bases, the J end by 8 bases, with 10 bases between. The CDR3 loop reads CASSMTKGGYTF. The CDR3 DNA is TGTGCCAGTAGTATGACAAAGGGGGGCTACACCTTC. Combining the CDR3 with reference TRBV19 and TRBJ1-2 gives the whole variable domain DGGITQSPKYLFRKEGQNVTLSCEQNLNHDAMYWYRQDPGQGLRLIYYSQIVNDFQKGDIAEGYSVSREKKESFPLTVTSAQKNPTAFYLCASSMTKGGYTFGSGTRLTVV.

This clone occurred once. This rearrangement joins TRBV25-1 to TRBJ2-7; 8 bases map to TRBD1. The CDR3 is 15 amino acids. V dropped 6 bases and J dropped 4; count of bases not matched to a gene: 11. Per the germline V gene, CDR1 is MGHDK and CDR2 is SYGVNS. The CDR3 nucleotides read TGTGCCAGCAGCACCACCGGGACAGGTTCTTACGAGCAGTACTTC. Translation gives CASSTTGTGSYEQYF.

The chain combines TRBV5-1 with TRBJ1-2, with a possible D match to TRBD1 (5 bases). CDR1 is SGHRS and CDR2 is YFSETQ in the germline V gene. The germline V and J ends were trimmed by 7 bases and 4 bases, with 17 bases remaining between them. This CDR3 is 14 amino acids long. The CDR3, as DNA: TGCGCCAGCGCCCCCGGGAGGGGCGGCTATGGCTACACCTTC. Protein product: CASAPGRGGYGYTF.

V is TRBV19 and J is TRBJ2-3; D gene uncertain. CDR1 is LNHDA, CDR2 SQIVND, per germline (reference sequence). Between the trimmed V and J ends, which lost 1 base and 7 bases, there was a span of 15 bases. This CDR3 is 15 amino acids long. The CDR3 here is CASSIGLIVGNTQYF. In DNA form, the CDR3 reads TGTGCCAGTAGTATAGGTTTGATAGTGGGAAATACGCAGTATTTT.

J is TRBJ2-7 and V is TRBV7-8, with a tentative D call TRBD2 (5 bases). The CDR3 has 15 residues. The germline V gene has CDR1 SGHVS and CDR2 FQNEAQ. V was trimmed by 1 base and J by 1 base, leaving 11 bases between them. CDR3 in amino acids: CASSLVGGQSYEQYF. The CDR3 nucleotides read TGTGCCAGCAGCTTAGTTGGCGGGCAGTCCTACGAGCAGTACTTC.

This clone was detected only once. V gene TRBV4-2 combines with J gene TRBJ2-5; D is possibly TRBD2 (6 bases). Germline V gene data show CDR1 as LGHNA and CDR2 as YNFKEQ. This CDR3 comprises 16 residues. Trimming shortened V by 0 bases and J by 2 bases, and 13 bases separated the two germline ends. The CDR3 DNA reads TGTGCCAGCAGCCAAGATTGGGCGGGAACGCAAGAGACCCAGTACTTC. Protein: CASSQDWAGTQETQYF.

This chain links TRBV2 with TRBJ1-1; D is undetermined. Trimming removed 4 bases at V and 3 bases at J, with 9 bases between. Germline CDR1 reads SNHLY; CDR2 reads FYNNEI. This CDR3 has 13 residues. CDR3 loop: CASSGGGYTEAFF. CDR3 bases: TGTGCCAGCAGTGGAGGCGGATACACTGAAGCTTTCTTT.

V gene TRBV5-1 combines with J gene TRBJ1-1, with 9 bases aligning to TRBD1. The trim removed 7 bases at V and 4 bases at J, leaving 8 bases unmatched. Germline V lookup: CDR1 SGHRS, CDR2 YFSETQ. The CDR3 has 14 residues. The CDR3 loop is CASREQGALTEAFF. CDR3 bases: TGCGCCAGCCGAGAACAGGGGGCGCTCACTGAAGCTTTCTTT.

This clone was detected only once. This chain joins TRBV13 and TRBJ2-7, with D tentatively TRBD1 or TRBD2 (6 bases each). This CDR3 is built from 12 residues. CDR1 is PRHDT, CDR2 FYEKMQ, per germline (reference sequence). The V and J ends lost 5 bases and 5 bases respectively, with 10 bases between them. The chain's CDR3 is CASSRRGDEQYF. The CDR3 DNA is TGTGCCAGCAGCCGGAGGGGGGACGAGCAGTACTTC.